Below are 10 T cell receptor beta chains sequenced from a single sample in a study of cytomegalovirus exposure and HLA in healthy donors. Researchers ran the PCR with 60 Vbeta and 13 Jbeta primers. Assay: immunoSEQ multiplex PCR; the TCRdb copy retains only in-frame clones and omits some. The sample records under 150,000 clones, around 85% being singletons. The material sequenced was PBMCs. These receptors all come from a boy under 18 in good health and CMV-seronegative.

The chain couples TRBV9 to TRBJ1-2, with D maybe TRBD1 (5 bases). The V end lost 0 bases, the J end lost 2 bases, and 5 bases lay between the germline ends. The germline gives CDR1 SGDLS, CDR2 YYNGEE. The CDR3 length is 13 residues. CDR3 protein: CASSVDRNYGYTF. As DNA, the CDR3 is TGTGCCAGCAGCGTAGACAGGAACTATGGCTACACCTTC.

The CDR3: CASSQEGGPYNEKLFF. The CDR3 DNA reads as TGTGCCAGCAGCCAAGAAGGGGGCCCGTATAATGAAAAACTGTTTTTT. This chain links TRBV4-2 with TRBJ1-4, with TRBD1 identical over 7 bases. The CDR3 loop spans 16 amino acids. The V gene's germline CDR1 is LGHNA and CDR2 YNFKEQ. Trimming took 0 bases from V and 4 from J; bases not matched to a gene: 5.

This clone was observed a few times. This chain links TRBV7-2 with TRBJ2-3, with 10 bases identical to TRBD2. This CDR3 contains 15 residues. Trimming cost V 6 bases and J 4 bases; bases outside gene matches: 7. Per germline, CDR1 SGHTA and CDR2 FQGNSA. CDR3 nucleotide sequence: TGTGCCAGCAGTCCTCGGACTAGCGGTTCAGATACGCAGTATTTT. Residues: CASSPRTSGSDTQYF.

This chain links TRBV4-2 with TRBJ2-5; perhaps TRBD2 as D (7 bases). The V end lost 1 base, the J end lost 5 bases, and 23 bases lay between the germline ends. Looked up from germline, CDR1 is LGHNA and CDR2 is YNFKEQ. The CDR3 has 18 residues. The CDR3 sequence is CASSQVSMGGGGQETQYF. The CDR3 nucleotides read TGTGCCAGCAGCCAAGTTAGTATGGGGGGCGGGGGTCAGGAGACCCAGTACTTC.

This chain connects TRBV6-5 to TRBJ2-5; 7 nucleotides align to TRBD2. V was pared by 0 bases and J by 14 bases, with 9 bases of the junction left unmatched. CDR1 is MNHEY and CDR2 is SVGAGI in the germline V gene. The CDR3 totals 13 residues. Written as DNA, the CDR3 is TGTGCCAGCAGTTACTCGAGCGGGACTCCTTTTTACTTC. Translated: CASSYSSGTPFYF.

The gene calls are TRBV7-6 and TRBJ1-3; possibly TRBD1 for D (5 bases). The CDR3 covers 15 residues. Looked up from germline, CDR1 is SGHVS and CDR2 is FNYEAQ. V lost 3 bases to trimming and J lost 2 bases, with 11 bases between them. In DNA form, the CDR3 reads TGTGCCAGCAGCTTTTCGGGGGGGACTGGAAACACCATATATTTT. It codes for CASSFSGGTGNTIYF.

This clone was picked up one time. The chain has TRBV6-1 and TRBJ1-4; TRBD1 matches 7 bases. Per the germline V gene, CDR1 is MNHNS and CDR2 is SASEGT. Trimming removed 7 bases from V and 10 bases from J; junction bases left unmatched: 12. The CDR3 spans 14 residues. The CDR3 nucleotides are TGTGCCAGCACAACAGGGGCGCTGGGGGGAAAACTGTTTTTT. Its protein product is CASTTGALGGKLFF.

The chain employs TRBV2 and TRBJ1-1; the D gene is possibly TRBD1 (6 bases). Per the germline V gene, CDR1 is SNHLY and CDR2 is FYNNEI. This CDR3 has 14 amino acids. V lost 4 bases, J lost 2 bases, and 11 bases lay in between. Written as DNA, the CDR3 is TGTGCCAGCAGTGTCGACAGGTACAACACTGAAGCTTTCTTT. It specifies CASSVDRYNTEAFF.

The gene calls are TRBV7-2 and TRBJ1-1; 7 bases line up with TRBD1. Trimming cost V 6 bases and J 0 bases; bases outside gene matches: 4. The CDR3 consists of 14 residues. Germline CDR1 and CDR2: SGHTA and FQGNSA. CDR3 protein: CASRGQPMNTEAFF. In DNA form, the CDR3 reads TGTGCCAGCAGGGGACAGCCCATGAACACTGAAGCTTTCTTT.

The rearrangement joins TRBV5-1 to TRBJ1-1; TRBD1 is a possible D gene (6 bases). The CDR3 is 15 amino acids. Germline V gives CDR1 SGHRS, CDR2 YFSETQ. The germline V and J ends were trimmed by 2 bases and 0 bases, with 11 bases remaining between them. This CDR3 reads CASSLSGQLNTEAFF. In nucleotides, the CDR3 is TGCGCCAGCAGCTTAAGTGGACAGTTGAACACTGAAGCTTTCTTT.